This TCR beta chain was identified during a study of T cells expressing NK-cell markers. Across the study: The authors sequenced eight donors, of whom seven were HCMV-seropositive and one was seronegative.

From its re-call of the 5' RACE reads, TCRdb lists each CDR3 protein once, without DNA. The sample features approximately 110,000 distinct CDR3 sequences, with roughly 18% in its top ten. The CDR3 covers 15 residues. In germline, CDR1 is SGHKS, CDR2 YYEKEE (reference sequence). The sequence was obtained from a woman between 18 and 70 years old in good health. Sequenced material: blood T cells: a sorted CD56 or NKG2C T cell subset, CD4+ or CD8+ T cells, or bulk PBMC T cells (not recorded which). The rearrangement uses TRBV5-5 and TRBJ2-3; TCRdb's D call, TRBD1, is unchecked because there is no DNA. CDR3 residues: CASSLGGGEADTQYF.